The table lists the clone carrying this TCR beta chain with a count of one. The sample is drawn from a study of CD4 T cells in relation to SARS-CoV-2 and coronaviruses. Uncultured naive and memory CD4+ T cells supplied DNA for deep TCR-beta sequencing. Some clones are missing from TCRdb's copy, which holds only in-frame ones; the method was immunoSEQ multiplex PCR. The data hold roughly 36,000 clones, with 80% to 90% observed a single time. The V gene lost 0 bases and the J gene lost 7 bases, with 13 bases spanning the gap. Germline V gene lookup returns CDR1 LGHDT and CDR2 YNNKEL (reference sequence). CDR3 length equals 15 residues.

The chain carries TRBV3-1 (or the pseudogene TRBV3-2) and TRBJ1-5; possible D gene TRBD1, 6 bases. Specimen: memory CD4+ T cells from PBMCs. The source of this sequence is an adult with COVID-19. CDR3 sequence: CASSQDPGVEQPQHF. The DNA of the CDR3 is TGTGCCAGCAGCCAAGACCCAGGGGTAGAGCAGCCCCAGCATTTT.